Shown below are 27 T cell receptor beta chains from a single sample sequenced in a study of blood T cell repertoires in COVID-19. Data came from immunoSEQ multiplex PCR; TCRdb stores just in-frame clones and leaves some out. The table records 250,000 to 350,000 clones, about 89% of them present only once. Source material: peripheral blood. The receptor source for this set is a woman aged 35 to 49 who had recovered from COVID-19.

This chain links TRBV4-2 with TRBJ2-2; 11 positions agree with TRBD2. V gave up 1 base and J gave up 5 bases; unmatched junction bases: 9. The CDR3 has 18 amino acids. Germline lookup yields CDR1 LGHNA and CDR2 YNFKEQ. CDR3: CASSQGGLADPGTGELFF. The CDR3 bases are TGTGCCAGCAGCCAAGGGGGACTAGCGGACCCTGGGACCGGGGAGCTGTTTTTT.

The chain is built from TRBV27 and TRBJ2-1; weak D call: TRBD1 (6 bases). From germline, CDR1 is MNHEY and CDR2 SMNVEV (reference sequence). There are 15 residues in the CDR3. Trimming removed 6 bases at V and 0 bases at J, with 12 bases between. The CDR3 nucleotides are TGTGCCAGCAGAGAGGACAGCGGCTCCTACAATGAGCAGTTCTTC. It codes for CASREDSGSYNEQFF.

The J gene is TRBJ2-2, the V gene TRBV19; TRBD1 agrees at 7 bases. Trimming removed 4 bases from V and 4 bases from J; junction bases left unmatched: 9. CDR1 and CDR2 (germline): LNHDA, SQIVND (reference sequence). This CDR3 has 16 residues. The CDR3 sequence: CASSKPWGQITGELFF. The CDR3 nucleotides read TGTGCCAGTAGTAAACCGTGGGGACAGATCACCGGGGAGCTGTTTTTT.

The chain is built from TRBV15 and TRBJ1-2; 7 bases agree with TRBD1. The CDR3 length is 15 residues. CDR1 LNHNV and CDR2 YYDKDF come from the germline V gene (reference sequence). J lost 2 bases, V lost 1 base, and 4 bases had no gene match. The CDR3 region is CATSRVAGGNYGYTF. In nucleotides, the CDR3 is TGTGCCACCAGCAGAGTCGCAGGGGGAAACTATGGCTACACCTTC. The full variable domain, in which reference TRBV15 and TRBJ1-2 provide the parts outside the CDR3, is DAMVIQNPRYQVTQFGKPVTLSCSQTLNHNVMYWYQQKSSQAPKLLFHYYDKDFNNEADTPDNFQSRRPNTSFCFLDIRSPGLGDTAMYLCATSRVAGGNYGYTFGSGTRLTVV.

The chain recombines TRBV4-1 with TRBJ2-2; D is unresolved. The germline V gene encodes CDR1 MGHRA and CDR2 YSYEKL. The length of the CDR3 is 16 residues. Trimming pared 4 bases from V and 2 bases from J, leaving 14 bases between. The CDR3 reads CASSPSSPENTGELFF. As DNA, the CDR3 is TGCGCCAGCAGCCCCTCCTCGCCAGAAAACACCGGGGAGCTGTTTTTT.

The chain has TRBV19 and TRBJ2-1; D is unclear. Trimming cost V 6 bases and J 0 bases, with 9 bases left between them. The CDR3 has 14 residues. Germline V gene data show CDR1 as LNHDA and CDR2 as SQIVND (reference sequence). CDR3 amino acids: CASRKVASYNEQFF. CDR3 in DNA: TGTGCCAGTAGGAAGGTAGCCTCCTACAATGAGCAGTTCTTC. The entire variable domain, with the rest obtained from reference TRBV19 and TRBJ2-1, is as follows: DGGITQSPKYLFRKEGQNVTLSCEQNLNHDAMYWYRQDPGQGLRLIYYSQIVNDFQKGDIAEGYSVSREKKESFPLTVTSAQKNPTAFYLCASRKVASYNEQFFGPGTRLTVL.

Worth noting for this clone: A junction boundary mismatches the germline segment, possibly from a read error. This rearrangement joins TRBV11-2 to TRBJ2-7; 9 nucleotides match TRBD1. The germline CDR1 and CDR2 sequences are SGHAT and FQNNGV. The length of the CDR3 is 13 residues. The CDR3 here is CASSLEQGAYGYF. In nucleotides, the CDR3 is TGTGCCAGCAGCCTAGAACAGGGGGCCTACGGGTACTTC. The full variable domain, rest sourced from reference TRBV11-2 and TRBJ2-7, is EAGVAQSPRYKIIEKRQSVAFWCNPISGHATLYWYQQILGQGPKLLIQFQNNGVVDDSQLPKDRFSAERLKGVDSTLKIQPAKLEDSAVYLCASSLEQGAYGYFGPGTRLTVT.

The J gene is TRBJ2-7, the V gene TRBV6-5; a possible D gene is TRBD1 (6 bases). The germline gives CDR1 MNHEY, CDR2 SVGAGI. With 0 bases removed from V and 3 bases from J, the gap between germline ends came to 12 bases. CDR3 length: 15 residues. The CDR3 loop reads CASSYSLLQGYEQYF. The CDR3 coding sequence is TGTGCCAGCAGTTACTCCTTGTTACAGGGCTACGAGCAGTACTTC.

The gene calls are TRBV30 and TRBJ2-5; D might be TRBD2 (5 bases). Trimming stripped 1 base from V and 5 bases from J, with 8 bases between. Germline V gene lookup returns CDR1 GTSNPN and CDR2 SVGIG (reference sequence). This CDR3 comprises 12 residues. DNA of the CDR3: TGTGCCTGGAGTGGGGAGTCGGAGACCCAGTACTTC. Encoded protein: CAWSGESETQYF.

The chain carries TRBV10-3 and TRBJ1-2, with TRBD1 matching 8 bases. The CDR3 extends over 14 amino acids. The V segment lost 6 bases and the J segment 4 bases; nucleotides outside the gene matches: 7. Per the germline V gene, CDR1 is ENHRY and CDR2 is SYGVKD. CDR3 DNA: TGTGCCATCAGGCAGGACAGGGCTCTCTATGGCTACACCTTC. Its translation is CAIRQDRALYGYTF.

The chain links TRBV15 to TRBJ1-1; no firm D call. The CDR3 is 14 amino acids. Germline lookup yields CDR1 LNHNV and CDR2 YYDKDF (reference sequence). V was cut by 3 bases and J by 1 base, with 9 bases left in between. The CDR3 DNA follows: TGTGCCACCAGCAGTGAACAGTGGAACACTGAAGCTTTCTTT. Translation: CATSSEQWNTEAFF.

The rearrangement uses TRBV3-1 (or the pseudogene TRBV3-2) and TRBJ2-1, with 9 bases matching TRBD1. The V segment lost 4 bases and the J segment 15 bases; nucleotides outside the gene matches: 4. Germline V gene sequence: CDR1 LGHDT, CDR2 YNNKEL (reference sequence). This CDR3 region has 11 residues. CDR3 sequence reads: CASSPGQGTFF. CDR3 nucleotide sequence: TGTGCCAGCAGCCCCGGACAGGGGACGTTCTTC.

The V call is TRBV29-1, the J call TRBJ1-1, with 11 nucleotides matching TRBD1. The CDR3 spans 15 residues. The germline V gene has CDR1 SQVTM and CDR2 ANQGSEA. Germline trimming cut 7 bases from V and 0 bases from J; bases unmatched to any gene: 7. As DNA, the CDR3 is TGCAGCGCGTCGGGGGACAGGGGGATGAACACTGAAGCTTTCTTT. This translates into CSASGDRGMNTEAFF.

The chain combines TRBV27 with TRBJ2-1; tentatively, D is TRBD2 (6 bases). This CDR3 is 14 amino acids long. Trimming pared 5 bases from V and 2 bases from J, leaving 10 bases between. Germline assignment: CDR1 MNHEY and CDR2 SMNVEV (reference sequence). The CDR3 is CASSPGTPYNEQFF. CDR3 in DNA: TGTGCCAGCAGTCCAGGGACTCCCTACAATGAGCAGTTCTTC.

The chain carries TRBV19 and TRBJ2-7, with TRBD1 matching over 12 bases. The CDR3 is 14 residues long. Germline assignment: CDR1 LNHDA and CDR2 SQIVND (reference sequence). The V and J ends lost 4 bases and 7 bases, in that order; junction bases with no gene match: 5. The CDR3 DNA reads TGTGCCAGTAGTACGGGACAGGGGGCAGTTGAGCAGTACTTC. Its protein is CASSTGQGAVEQYF.

The genes are TRBV11-3 and TRBJ2-3; 9 bases are shared with TRBD2. Per germline, CDR1 SGHNT and CDR2 YENEEA. The length of the CDR3 is 17 residues. V trimming: 4 bases; J trimming: 3 bases; junction bases outside the gene matches: 11. The CDR3 DNA reads as TGTGCCAGCAGCTGGGGGGTAGCGGGAGAAGGTACAGATACGCAGTATTTT. Its translation is CASSWGVAGEGTDTQYF.

V gene TRBV11-3 combines with J gene TRBJ2-7, with 11 bases fitting TRBD2. Trimming removed 5 bases from V and 2 bases from J; junction bases left unmatched: 8. This CDR3 spans 16 amino acids. CDR1 is SGHNT, CDR2 YENEEA, per germline. The CDR3 region is CASSLLAGVPPYEQYF. The CDR3 nucleotides are TGTGCCAGCAGCCTACTAGCGGGAGTACCCCCCTACGAGCAGTACTTC. The full variable domain, rest sourced from reference TRBV11-3 and TRBJ2-7, is EAGVVQSPRYKIIEKKQPVAFWCNPISGHNTLYWYLQNLGQGPELLIRYENEEAVDDSQLPKDRFSAERLKGVDSTLKIQPAELGDSAVYLCASSLLAGVPPYEQYFGPGTRLTVT.

The rearrangement joins TRBV11-2 to TRBJ2-5; the match to TRBD2 covers 9 bases. The germline CDR1 and CDR2 sequences are SGHAT and FQNNGV. The CDR3 is made up of 17 amino acids. The ends lost 5 bases at V and 9 bases at J; junction bases unmatched: 19. The CDR3 here is CASSPQGGTSTWIPQYF. The CDR3 DNA is TGTGCCAGCAGCCCCCAGGGTGGGACTAGCACGTGGATCCCCCAGTACTTC.

This chain uses TRBV2 with TRBJ1-4, with TRBD1 matching 9 bases. The V gene's germline CDR1 is SNHLY and CDR2 FYNNEI. V was clipped by 5 bases and J by 7 bases; unmatched bases: 8. The CDR3 has 15 amino acids. The CDR3 spells CASSSQGAGGEKLFF. Written as DNA, the CDR3 is TGTGCCAGCAGTTCACAGGGGGCGGGCGGTGAAAAACTGTTTTTT. Using reference TRBV2 and TRBJ1-4 for the parts outside the CDR3, the full variable domain is EPEVTQTPSHQVTQMGQEVILRCVPISNHLYFYWYRQILGQKVEFLVSFYNNEISEKSEIFDDQFSVERPDGSNFTLKIRSTKLEDSAMYFCASSSQGAGGEKLFFGSGTQLSVL.

The sample holds a few counts of this clone. The rearrangement uses TRBV4-1 and TRBJ2-5, with 9 bases identical to TRBD2. The CDR3 length is 16 residues. J lost 5 bases, V lost 0 bases, and 7 bases had no gene match. CDR1 is MGHRA, CDR2 YSYEKL, per germline. CDR3 region: CASSQEGSGSWETQYF. Here the CDR3 DNA reads TGCGCCAGCAGCCAAGAAGGTAGCGGGAGCTGGGAGACCCAGTACTTC.

This chain connects TRBV5-4 to TRBJ2-7; 11 nucleotides match TRBD2. In germline, CDR1 is SGHNT, CDR2 YYREEE (reference sequence). Germline trimming cut 4 bases from V and 0 bases from J; bases unmatched to any gene: 6. The CDR3 contains 16 residues. DNA of the CDR3: TGTGCCAGCAGCCATGGGACTAGCGGAACCTCCTACGAGCAGTACTTC. Translating it yields CASSHGTSGTSYEQYF. Full variable domain (remainder filled in from reference TRBV5-4 and TRBJ2-7): ETGVTQSPTHLIKTRGQQVTLRCSSQSGHNTVSWYQQALGQGPQFIFQYYREEENGRGNFPPRFSGLQFPNYSSELNVNALELDDSALYLCASSHGTSGTSYEQYFGPGTRLTVT.

The genes are TRBV24-1 and TRBJ2-1; D possibly corresponds to TRBD2 (5 bases). CDR1 and CDR2 (germline): KGHDR, SFDVKD. V lost 4 bases, J lost 4 bases, and 22 bases lay in between. CDR3 length: 18 amino acids. The CDR3 nucleotides read TGTGCCACCAGTGACTATCCCGGGCCGGGGTTGGGGTACAATGAGCAGTTCTTC. This gives the protein CATSDYPGPGLGYNEQFF.

The chain employs TRBV30 and TRBJ1-2, with 10 bases matching TRBD1. The CDR3 spans 13 residues. Germline lookup yields CDR1 GTSNPN and CDR2 SVGIG (reference sequence). V was pared by 3 bases and J by 7 bases, with 5 bases of the junction left unmatched. CDR3: CAWSDRGRFGYTF. The CDR3 DNA reads as TGTGCCTGGAGCGACAGGGGGCGTTTTGGCTACACCTTC.

The V call is TRBV7-2, the J call TRBJ2-7; 9 bases map to TRBD2. This CDR3 has 15 residues. J was trimmed by 1 base and V by 6 bases; bases with no gene match: 7. Germline loops: CDR1 SGHTA, CDR2 FQGNSA. CDR3 region: CASSETSGPSYEQYF. CDR3 nucleotides: TGTGCCAGCAGTGAGACTAGCGGTCCATCCTACGAGCAGTACTTC. Variable domain in full (rest from reference TRBV7-2 and TRBJ2-7): GAGVSQSPSNKVTEKGKDVELRCDPISGHTALYWYRQSLGQGLEFLIYFQGNSAPDKSGLPSDRFSAERTGGSVSTLTIQRTQQEDSAVYLCASSETSGPSYEQYFGPGTRLTVT.

Points on this clone: The same CDR3 can be traced to other DNA sequences in this sample. This sequence joins TRBV12-3 or TRBV12-4 and TRBJ1-1, with D uncertain. The V and J ends lost 5 bases and 1 base respectively, with 8 bases between them. The CDR3 consists of 13 residues. CDR3 DNA sequence: TGTGCCAGCAGTCCGACTGGGAACACTGAAGCTTTCTTT. Residues: CASSPTGNTEAFF.

V and J are TRBV10-1 and TRBJ2-7; no firm D call. The CDR3 has 12 amino acids. V shed 2 bases and J shed 7 bases, with 9 bases lying between them. Germline V lookup: CDR1 WNHNN, CDR2 SYGVQD (reference sequence). The CDR3 region is CASSEDLDEQYF. CDR3 in DNA: TGCGCCAGCAGTGAGGACTTAGATGAGCAGTACTTC.

This clone was detected once. The chain recombines TRBV2 with TRBJ1-1; 7 bases are shared with TRBD1. Germline V CDR1 and CDR2: SNHLY, FYNNEI. J was trimmed by 8 bases and V by 6 bases; bases with no gene match: 6. This CDR3 is built from 12 residues. CDR3 sequence reads: CASSATGMEAFF. In DNA, the CDR3 is TGTGCCAGCAGCGCGACAGGGATGGAAGCTTTCTTT.